This TCR beta chain originates from a study of blood T cell repertoires in COVID-19 (TCRdb year 2020). About the study as a whole: Samples from collaborators originated in the United States, Italy and Spain and spanned both the acute and convalescent phases of COVID-19. The prospective study material was composed of cDNA or gDNA derived from T cells, B-cell-depleted T cells, or PBMCs. Deeply sampled blood TCRbeta repertoires from subjects exposed to, actively infected with, or recovered from COVID-19 were included in the dataset. A freely available public database, intended as a resource for researchers studying the immune response to SARS-CoV-2, is where the repertoires were released. Samples were obtained from the ongoing ImmuneRACE study (first 160 participants) and from approximately 1,200 subjects provided by 6 global collaborators. A de-identified subject ID, COVID-19 status, age in years and sex were almost always included in the sample metadata. Where available, HLA class I and class II types were obtained from metadata supplied by the sample provider rather than from assay-based typing.

Points the paper makes about the study in general: How much clinical and demographic metadata was included differed by source and by participant, and the metadata was provided uncurated.

The CDR3 runs 15 amino acids, cysteine and phenylalanine included. The retained sequence is limited to the CDR3, 45 bases, with the frame set at the first base. V lost 1 base and J lost 0 bases; the stretch between them is 10 bases long. From the germline V gene, CDR1 is SGHVS and CDR2 is FQNEAQ. Each collaborating institution followed its own protocols to collect whole blood in K2EDTA tubes. Collaborator samples were shipped for TCRbeta analysis as frozen whole blood, isolated PBMCs, or DNA extracted from either sample type. TCRbeta CDR3 regions were amplified from genomic DNA by means of the immunoSEQ Assay, a bias-controlled multiplex PCR. On the study's bioinformatics: The number of nucleated cells in each sample was estimated by amplification of reference gene primers within the assay. Sequence reads were collapsed and filtered to measure the absolute abundance of every unique TCRbeta CDR3 rearrangement. Productive Simpson clonality was computed per sample as the square root of Simpson's diversity index over productive rearrangements. The clones in this table, taken by TCRdb from immuneACCESS, are in-frame only. Not every clone is retained; where verified, under half of the shortfall comes from an unresolved V gene, and the cause of the rest is unknown. The V and J calls and clone size are taken from that table; D and trimming were inferred from the DNA. In all, the sample holds over 65,000 clones, and 85% to 90% of those were seen once. 1.1% of the sample comes from the top ten.

Turning to this clone: The target of this receptor is not known. Base qualities are not provided; no much larger clone lies one nucleotide away.

Sequencing input: peripheral blood. This TCR was sampled from a human donor in a cohort sampled during active COVID-19. The chain employs TRBV7-8 and TRBJ2-7; the D gene assignment is ambiguous. For the CDR3, the sequence is CASSLDPRFSYEQYF. The nucleotide sequence reads as follows: TGTGCCAGCAGCTTAGATCCCAGATTCTCCTACGAGCAGTACTTC.